A single sample is the source of the 28 T cell receptor beta chains below, sequenced in a study of T-cell memory formation after mild COVID-19. TCRdb redid the calling of the 5' RACE reads with MiXCR, one entry per CDR3 protein. This table has just over 400,000 distinct CDR3 sequences, 20% to 30% appearing once. Sequenced input: PBMCs or a T cell subset sorted from them (not recorded which). The origin of the receptors is an adult woman who had mild COVID-19 (a few samples of this study predate the infection). Cell type and time point are not known.

This clonotype was detected only a few times. The chain recombines TRBV5-1 with TRBJ2-2, with TRBD2 identical over 7 bases. After removal of 5 bases from V and 4 bases from J, the junction contained 8 bases not matched to a gene. From germline, CDR1 is SGHRS and CDR2 YFSETQ. The CDR3 loop spans 15 amino acids. The DNA of the CDR3 is TGCGCCAGCAGTTGGGAGGGAGTAAGCACCGGGGAGCTGTTTTTT. Amino acid sequence: CASSWEGVSTGELFF.

The V call is TRBV12-3 or TRBV12-4, the J call TRBJ2-7, with 7 bases that match TRBD2. CDR3 length equals 13 residues. V gave up 5 bases and J gave up 3 bases; unmatched junction bases: 4. The CDR3 coding sequence is TGTGCCAGCAGTATGGCGGGGGACTACGAGCAGTACTTC. This sequence encodes CASSMAGDYEQYF.

This clonotype was seen a single time. The V and J genes are TRBV2 and TRBJ1-1; 8 bases are a match to TRBD1. Trimming cost V 8 bases and J 1 base; bases outside gene matches: 3. Germline V gene sequence: CDR1 SNHLY, CDR2 FYNNEI. The CDR3 spans 13 residues. The DNA of the CDR3 is TGTGCCAGCGAGGGGACAGGGAACACTGAAGCTTTCTTT. This sequence encodes CASEGTGNTEAFF.

V is TRBV20-1 and J is TRBJ1-2; no firm D call. The V gene's germline CDR1 is DFQATT and CDR2 SNEGSKA (reference sequence). The CDR3 has 12 amino acids. Trimming removed 5 bases at V and 6 bases at J, with 13 bases between. This CDR3 is CSARLYGDGYTF. CDR3 in DNA: TGCAGTGCTCGCTTATACGGGGATGGCTACACCTTC.

V is TRBV6-2 or TRBV6-3 and J is TRBJ2-6; D unresolved. From germline, CDR1 is MNHEY and CDR2 SVGEGT. The V gene lost 5 bases and the J gene lost 4 bases, with 18 bases spanning the gap. This CDR3 spans 17 amino acids. CDR3 sequence: CASSNRTRAYGANVLTF. CDR3 bases: TGTGCCAGCAGTAACCGGACGCGAGCGTACGGGGCCAACGTCCTGACTTTC.

This chain joins TRBV18 and TRBJ2-7, with D maybe TRBD1 (7 bases). Germline loops: CDR1 KGHSH, CDR2 LQKENI. This CDR3 is 16 amino acids long. V was clipped by 2 bases and J by 0 bases, with 14 bases between them. Here the CDR3 reads CASSPSRQGLSYEQYF. The CDR3 bases are TGTGCCAGCTCACCAAGTAGACAGGGACTCTCCTACGAGCAGTACTTC.

Ten or more counts support this clonotype. The chain uses TRBV20-1 and TRBJ1-1; TRBD1 might be the D (5 bases). V shed 1 base and J shed 4 bases, with 16 bases lying between them. The CDR3 extends over 15 amino acids. The germline CDR1 and CDR2 sequences are DFQATT and SNEGSKA (reference sequence). CDR3 coding DNA: TGCAGTGCTAGAGCTGGGAGTGATGGGGGCACTGAAGCTTTCTTT. Translation gives CSARAGSDGGTEAFF.

This clonotype was seen more than once but under ten times. This chain joins TRBV29-1 and TRBJ2-1, with D perhaps matching TRBD1 (6 bases). The CDR3 length is 16 residues. Germline lookup yields CDR1 SQVTM and CDR2 ANQGSEA. V was cut by 6 bases and J by 4 bases, with 22 bases left in between. The CDR3: CSVPRSGAGAYNEQFF. The CDR3 DNA sequence: TGCAGCGTCCCCAGATCCGGGGCAGGGGCATACAATGAGCAGTTCTTC.

This clonotype was found a few times. The chain combines TRBV18 with TRBJ2-7, with a weak D call TRBD1 (6 bases). The length of the CDR3 is 15 residues. Germline assignment: CDR1 KGHSH and CDR2 LQKENI. V lost 3 bases, J lost 2 bases, and 14 bases lay in between. The CDR3 is CASSPSTGKAYEQYF. The CDR3 DNA reads TGTGCCAGCTCACCTTCCACAGGGAAGGCCTACGAGCAGTACTTC.

The chain combines TRBV30 with TRBJ2-7; 7 bases align to TRBD2. There are 14 residues in the CDR3. V gave up 0 bases and J gave up 2 bases; unmatched junction bases: 4. The V gene's germline CDR1 is GTSNPN and CDR2 SVGIG (reference sequence). For the CDR3, the DNA is TGTGCCTGGAGTGTGGGGGGGTTCCCCTACGAGCAGTACTTC. Its translation: CAWSVGGFPYEQYF.

V usage is TRBV19 and J usage is TRBJ2-7; D ambiguous. CDR1 LNHDA and CDR2 SQIVND come from the germline V gene (reference sequence). Deletions cut 4 bases from V and 3 bases from J, with 10 bases between. CDR3 size: 13 residues. The CDR3 DNA follows: TGTGCCAGTAGTACGACGGACGGCTACGAGCAGTACTTC. It specifies CASSTTDGYEQYF.

This clonotype has a handful of counts. V usage is TRBV11-2 and J usage is TRBJ2-1; D unclear. V was clipped by 6 bases and J by 6 bases, with 15 bases between them. The length of the CDR3 is 14 residues. Per the germline V gene, CDR1 is SGHAT and CDR2 is FQNNGV. This CDR3 is CASRSVARGNEQFF. CDR3 nucleotides: TGTGCCAGCAGGTCCGTCGCAAGAGGCAATGAGCAGTTCTTC.

The chain couples TRBV7-9 to TRBJ1-1; no reliable D call. CDR3 length: 14 amino acids. Trimming cost V 5 bases and J 1 base, with 11 bases left between them. Germline CDR1 is SEHNR and CDR2 is FQNEAQ (reference sequence). The CDR3: CASSPFAGNTEAFF. CDR3 coding DNA: TGTGCCAGCAGCCCCTTCGCAGGGAACACTGAAGCTTTCTTT.

This clonotype was seen only once. The chain has TRBV11-2 and TRBJ2-1, with 13 bases identical to TRBD2. The CDR3 consists of 16 residues. Germline trimming cut 3 bases from V and 3 bases from J; bases unmatched to any gene: 2. The germline CDR1 and CDR2 sequences are SGHAT and FQNNGV. The CDR3 bases are TGTGCCAGCAGCTTGACTAGCGGGAGGCGCTACAATGAGCAGTTCTTC. Amino acids: CASSLTSGRRYNEQFF.

This clonotype was observed a handful of times. The genes are TRBV2 and TRBJ1-2, with 11 nucleotides matching TRBD1. The CDR3 has 18 amino acids. V was pared by 2 bases and J by 2 bases, with 10 bases of the junction left unmatched. Germline CDR1 and CDR2: SNHLY and FYNNEI. Here the CDR3 DNA reads TGTGCCAGCAGTGAACCCAACCTCCGGGACAGGGGGAACTATGGCTACACCTTC. Translation gives CASSEPNLRDRGNYGYTF.

This clonotype was counted only a few times. The chain recombines TRBV6-5 with TRBJ1-1; D is unclear. This CDR3 contains 12 residues. Between the trimmed V and J ends, which lost 6 bases and 1 base, there was a span of 6 bases. Germline V CDR1 and CDR2: MNHEY, SVGAGI. CDR3 amino acids: CASRTTNTEAFF. CDR3 nucleotide sequence: TGTGCCAGCAGGACAACGAACACTGAAGCTTTCTTT.

This rearrangement joins TRBV7-9 to TRBJ1-2; the match to TRBD1 covers 9 bases. V was clipped by 4 bases and J by 6 bases; unmatched bases: 9. CDR1 is SEHNR and CDR2 is FQNEAQ in the germline V gene (reference sequence). The CDR3 covers 15 residues. CDR3 coding DNA: TGTGCCAGCAGCTGGACAGGGGAGCCCCGGCATGGCTACACCTTC. Its protein product is CASSWTGEPRHGYTF.

The genes are TRBV2 and TRBJ1-5; D is ambiguous. Trimming stripped 6 bases from V and 6 bases from J, with 15 bases between. Germline CDR1 and CDR2: SNHLY and FYNNEI. This CDR3 has 14 amino acids. The CDR3 nucleotides are TGTGCCAGCAGATCGGACGAGGGTGGTCAGCCCCAGCATTTT. This gives the protein CASRSDEGGQPQHF.

The V gene is TRBV5-6, the J gene TRBJ1-1; tentative D call: TRBD1 (5 bases). The germline V gene encodes CDR1 SGHDT and CDR2 YYEEEE. Between the trimmed V and J ends, which lost 7 bases and 5 bases, there was a span of 15 bases. There are 13 residues in the CDR3. CDR3 DNA sequence: TGTGCCAGCCTCGTAGGGGCGAGGACTGAAGCTTTCTTT. It is translated as CASLVGARTEAFF.

The chain employs TRBV7-2 and TRBJ1-2; D ambiguous. Trimming cost V 5 bases and J 4 bases, with 11 bases left between them. CDR3 length equals 13 residues. From germline, CDR1 is SGHTA and CDR2 FQGNSA. Here the CDR3 reads CASSPEGVYGYTF. For the CDR3, the DNA is TGTGCCAGCAGCCCCGAAGGAGTCTATGGCTACACCTTC.

This clonotype was observed a handful of times. The V and J genes are TRBV7-2 and TRBJ2-3; no definite D call. The germline CDR1 and CDR2 sequences are SGHTA and FQGNSA. The CDR3 extends over 14 amino acids. V was cut by 3 bases and J by 3 bases, with 10 bases left in between. CDR3 sequence: CASSFNLGTDTQYF. In nucleotides, the CDR3 is TGTGCCAGCAGCTTCAACCTGGGAACAGATACGCAGTATTTT.

The chain employs TRBV27 and TRBJ1-1; D is unclear. V lost 3 bases and J lost 5, with 10 bases in between. There are 13 residues in the CDR3. Germline V gives CDR1 MNHEY, CDR2 SMNVEV (reference sequence). CDR3 sequence reads: CASSFYMGTEAFF. The CDR3 nucleotides read TGTGCCAGCAGTTTTTACATGGGGACTGAAGCTTTCTTT.

The chain carries TRBV4-3 and TRBJ2-7; no reliable D call. Germline CDR1 and CDR2: LGHNA and YSLEER. The CDR3 has 14 residues. V was cut by 0 bases and J by 4 bases, with 10 bases left in between. CDR3 bases: TGCGCCAGCAGCCAAGATGTGCTCCAATACGAGCAGTACTTC. Amino acids: CASSQDVLQYEQYF.

This clonotype has only a few counts. This chain connects TRBV6-2 or TRBV6-3 to TRBJ2-7; 10 bases map to TRBD1. CDR3 length equals 15 residues. Trimming at V came to 6 bases and at J to 3 bases, leaving 8 bases not matched to a gene. The germline gives CDR1 MNHEY, CDR2 SVGEGT. The CDR3 coding sequence is TGTGCCAGCAGACAACCGGGACAGGGGTACTACGAGCAGTACTTC. Protein: CASRQPGQGYYEQYF.

This rearrangement joins TRBV20-1 to TRBJ1-4; D possibly corresponds to TRBD1 (6 bases). The V and J ends lost 0 bases and 8 bases respectively, with 16 bases between them. The CDR3 spans 15 residues. Germline values: CDR1 DFQATT, CDR2 SNEGSKA (reference sequence). The CDR3 DNA sequence: TGCAGTGCTAGAGATATCGAGGACAGCATCGAAAAACTGTTTTTT. Translation: CSARDIEDSIEKLFF.

V gene TRBV5-1 combines with J gene TRBJ2-3; no definite D call. Trimming stripped 4 bases from V and 1 base from J, with 10 bases between. CDR3 length equals 14 residues. The germline CDR1 and CDR2 sequences are SGHRS and YFSETQ. DNA of the CDR3: TGCGCCAGCAGCCTTCCGGACCGCACAGATACGCAGTATTTT. Its protein is CASSLPDRTDTQYF.

The CDR3, as DNA: TGTGCCAGCAGTGTCTATCCCTCGACAGGTAACTACGAGCAGTACTTC. This sequence encodes CASSVYPSTGNYEQYF. J is TRBJ2-7 and V is TRBV6-1, with D perhaps matching TRBD1 (6 bases). CDR3 length: 16 amino acids. V was clipped by 4 bases and J by 3 bases, with 19 bases between them. Germline CDR1 is MNHNS and CDR2 is SASEGT.

The chain links TRBV27 to TRBJ2-2; perhaps TRBD1 as D (5 bases). Germline CDR1 MNHEY, CDR2 SMNVEV (reference sequence). Trimming removed 10 bases from V and 0 bases from J, with 9 bases in between. The CDR3 consists of 13 residues. Written as DNA, the CDR3 is TGTGCCACCCAAGGGGCGAACACCGGGGAGCTGTTTTTT. This encodes CATQGANTGELFF.